The present T cell receptor beta chain was sequenced within a study of tumor-infiltrating lymphocytes in primary liver carcinoma. For the study at large: Tumor staging was T1-T3 N0M0; sizes spanned roughly 4 to 11 cm across. Tissue type made little difference to sample yields of roughly 3.65 to 7.13 million productive TCRbeta reads. Whole-study findings and limits: Presence in all five tumor regions was observed for only about 8-25% of top clones.

The source material, roughly 18-32 mg of unsorted bulk tissue, was used to co-extract RNA and DNA. Histology found more than 80% viable tumor cells per sample. Making TCR beta cDNA involved around 510 ng total RNA and a constant-region primer. Library construction for TCR beta comprised three nested multiplex PCR rounds performed with slightly modified ARM-PCR. TCRdb independently ran MiXCR on the multiplex PCR reads; one entry per CDR3 protein. This sample has more than 95,000 distinct CDR3 sequences; about four fifths occur once, and the top ten carry about a fifth. In this sample, this clonotype turned up a few times. Antigen specificity is unknown. Sequencing used liver tumor tissue from sampling region 3. The subset was: tumor region T3, left-lateral pole. This TCR came from a man aged 40-55 years with primary liver carcinoma and hepatitis B virus infection.

CDR3 in DNA: TGTGCCAGCAGTAGAGGGACAGGGGGTAATGAAAAACTGTTTTTT. This encodes CASSRGTGGNEKLFF. V and J are TRBV28 and TRBJ1-4, with 11 bases fitting TRBD1. Germline trimming cut 5 bases from V and 4 bases from J; bases unmatched to any gene: 3. Germline V gene lookup returns CDR1 MDHEN and CDR2 SYDVKM. This CDR3 spans 15 amino acids.